This T cell receptor (beta chain) was identified in a study of blood T cell repertoires in COVID-19. CDR3 size: 13 residues. Looked up from germline, CDR1 is SEHNR and CDR2 is FQNEAQ (reference sequence). V shed 7 bases and J 7 bases; nucleotides not matched to a gene: 6. Assay used: immunoSEQ multiplex PCR; TCRdb lists only in-frame clones, some missing. The sample holds about 150,000 clones, 85% seen once. This receptor was obtained from a woman aged 40 to 50 who had recovered from COVID-19. This chain connects TRBV7-9 to TRBJ1-4, with 7 bases fitting TRBD1. What was sequenced was PBMCs or T cells enriched from blood (not recorded which). CDR3 amino acids: CASKEGAGEKLFF. The CDR3 coding sequence is TGTGCCAGCAAAGAGGGGGCGGGTGAAAAACTGTTTTTT.